A selection of T cell receptor beta chains follows, all from one sample in a study of T cell responses to AZD1222 COVID-19 vaccine. Measured with immunoSEQ multiplex PCR; TCRdb has only the in-frame clones, and not every one. The data show approximately 170,000 clones, with just over 85% seen just once and around a tenth held by the top ten. This sample comprised peripheral blood, obtained 28 days after the second AZD1222 dose. All receptors derive from an adult who received the AZD1222 COVID-19 vaccine. CDR3s include the opening cysteine and the closing phenylalanine or tryptophan. D genes are given only for firm matches. The size entry is marked missing in some rows and otherwise reads once, few, many or a size class.

abundance,v_gene,d_gene,j_gene,CDR3aa,CDR3nt
.,TRBV7-2,.,TRBJ1-2,CASSPRTTGMNGYTF,TGTGCCAGCAGCCCAAGAACAACAGGGATGAATGGCTACACCTTC
.,TRBV30,TRBD1,TRBJ2-3,CAWSQRQGITDTQYF,TGTGCCTGGAGCCAAAGACAGGGGATCACAGATACGCAGTATTTT
.,TRBV6-2/TRBV6-3,TRBD1,TRBJ1-2,CASSGWDSNYGYTF,TGTGCCAGCAGTGGATGGGACAGTAACTATGGCTACACCTTC
.,TRBV3-1/TRBV3-2,.,TRBJ1-2,CASSQDRGYYGYTF,TGTGCCAGCAGCCAAGATAGAGGGTACTATGGCTACACCTTC
.,TRBV5-1,TRBD2,TRBJ2-2,CASSFPGGAGGELFF,TGCGCCAGCAGCTTTCCCGGGGGGGCCGGCGGGGAGCTGTTTTTT
.,TRBV7-8,.,TRBJ2-7,CASSSPPDGSYEQYF,TGTGCCAGCAGCTCCCCTCCGGACGGATCCTACGAGCAGTACTTC
few,TRBV7-6,TRBD1,TRBJ1-3,CASSLNRGPSIRSGNTIYF,TGTGCCAGCAGCTTAAACAGGGGGCCCTCCATCCGCTCTGGAAACACCATATATTTT
.,TRBV11-2,TRBD1,TRBJ2-7,CASSLNTGGWDEQYF,TGTGCCAGCAGCCTAAACACAGGGGGCTGGGACGAGCAGTACTTC
few,TRBV6-5,TRBD1,TRBJ2-5,CASSPTGTGGETQYF,TGTGCCAGCAGCCCGACCGGGACAGGGGGCGAGACCCAGTACTTC
.,TRBV19,.,TRBJ1-3,CASRPGQTFSGNTIYF,TGTGCCAGTAGGCCCGGACAGACATTCTCTGGAAACACCATATATTTT
once,TRBV9,TRBD1,TRBJ1-1,CASSALGQLNTEAFF,TGTGCCAGCAGCGCACTGGGACAGTTGAACACTGAAGCTTTCTTT
once,TRBV9,.,TRBJ1-3,CASSVRVSGNTIYF,TGTGCCAGCAGCGTACGGGTCTCTGGAAACACCATATATTTT
.,TRBV5-1,.,TRBJ1-5,CASSLTGLQPQHF,TGCGCCAGCAGCTTGACAGGGTTGCAGCCCCAGCATTTT
.,TRBV2,TRBD1,TRBJ1-4,CASSGQGARGEKLFF,TGTGCCAGCAGTGGACAGGGGGCAAGAGGTGAAAAACTGTTTTTT
.,TRBV19,TRBD2,TRBJ2-1,CASSTTGRGDVQFF,TGTGCCAGTAGTACCACGGGACGGGGGGATGTGCAGTTCTTC
.,TRBV19,TRBD1,TRBJ2-3,CASTRDRASAQYF,TGTGCCAGTACCCGCGACAGGGCAAGTGCGCAGTATTTT
.,TRBV7-3,TRBD1,TRBJ2-5,CASSPTGVETQYF,TGTGCCAGCAGCCCAACAGGGGTGGAGACCCAGTACTTC
.,TRBV6-1,TRBD1,TRBJ2-7,CASSERGTGDPTYEQYF,TGTGCCAGCAGTGAAAGAGGGACAGGGGACCCTACCTACGAGCAGTACTTC
.,TRBV29-1,.,TRBJ1-1,CSVGQTPNTEAFF,TGCAGCGTTGGACAGACCCCGAACACTGAAGCTTTCTTT
once,TRBV12-5,.,TRBJ1-5,CASGLAVVDQPQHF,TGTGCTAGTGGTTTGGCGGTCGTTGATCAGCCCCAGCATTTT
few,TRBV3-1/TRBV3-2,.,TRBJ2-3,CASSHWENTDTQYF,TGTGCCAGCAGCCATTGGGAGAACACAGATACGCAGTATTTT
.,TRBV19,.,TRBJ2-7,CASTPTVSSYEQYF,TGTGCCAGTACTCCGACAGTCTCCTCCTACGAGCAGTACTTC
.,TRBV5-6,.,TRBJ2-3,CASSGGWYADTQYF,TGTGCCAGCAGTGGAGGGTGGTATGCAGATACGCAGTATTTT
.,TRBV5-1,TRBD2,TRBJ2-2,CASSLGLAGNTGELFF,TGCGCCAGCAGCCTGGGACTAGCGGGAAACACCGGGGAGCTGTTTTTT
.,TRBV18,.,TRBJ1-4,CASSPYRGEKLFF,TGTGCCAGCTCACCCTATCGCGGTGAAAAACTGTTTTTT
.,TRBV30,.,TRBJ1-6,CACRELNSPLHF,TGTGCCTGTCGGGAACTCAATTCACCCCTCCACTTT
.,TRBV29-1,.,TRBJ1-2,CSVEDPARGDYGYTF,TGCAGCGTTGAAGATCCCGCCCGGGGTGACTATGGCTACACCTTC
.,TRBV7-2,.,TRBJ2-5,CASSLLPDGTQETQYF,TGTGCCAGCAGCTTACTCCCGGACGGAACCCAAGAGACCCAGTACTTC
.,TRBV7-2,TRBD2,TRBJ2-1,CASSIDRGLAGGYEQFF,TGTGCCAGCAGCATCGATAGAGGACTAGCGGGGGGGTATGAGCAGTTCTTC
.,TRBV28,.,TRBJ1-1,CASSPLTQNTEAFF,TGTGCCAGCAGCCCTCTCACGCAGAACACTGAAGCTTTCTTT
.,TRBV19,TRBD1,TRBJ1-4,CASSIPGTGGEKLFF,TGTGCCAGTAGTATCCCCGGGACAGGGGGTGAAAAACTGTTTTTT
.,TRBV20-1,.,TRBJ1-2,CSATLGYGYTF,TGCAGTGCTACCCTAGGATATGGCTACACCTTC
.,TRBV2,.,TRBJ2-2,CASSKGEATGELFF,TGTGCCAGCAGTAAAGGAGAGGCCACCGGGGAGCTGTTTTTT
.,TRBV5-4,.,TRBJ1-4,CASSWGATNEKLFF,TGTGCCAGCAGCTGGGGGGCAACTAATGAAAAACTGTTTTTT
.,TRBV11-1,.,TRBJ2-2,CASSSVEGGELFF,TGTGCCAGCAGCTCTGTTGAGGGCGGGGAGCTGTTTTTT
.,TRBV29-1,.,TRBJ2-5,CSVERLEETQYF,TGCAGCGTTGAACGCTTGGAAGAGACCCAGTACTTC
.,TRBV29-1,.,TRBJ1-1,CSALWGRGTFF,.
.,TRBV7-2,.,TRBJ1-6,CASSFTARSSYNSPLHF,TGTGCCAGCAGCTTCACGGCCCGCAGCTCCTATAATTCACCCCTCCACTTT
.,TRBV7-3,TRBD1,TRBJ2-7,CASSLGTGSLREQYF,TGTGCCAGCAGCTTAGGGACAGGGAGCCTACGGGAGCAGTACTTC
.,TRBV4-1,.,TRBJ1-2,CASSQDGSDYGYTF,TGCGCCAGCAGCCAAGATGGCAGCGATTATGGCTACACCTTC
.,TRBV9,.,TRBJ2-5,CASSARGGGQETQYF,TGTGCCAGCAGCGCCCGAGGGGGTGGCCAAGAGACCCAGTACTTC
.,TRBV2,.,TRBJ1-2,CASSETFRATNYDYTF,TGTGCCAGCAGTGAAACTTTTAGGGCGACTAACTATGACTACACCTTC